These 5 T cell receptor beta chains share one sample of origin, sequenced in a study of cytomegalovirus exposure and HLA in healthy donors. It was with 60 Vbeta and 13 Jbeta primers that the PCR ran. TCRdb's copy holds only in-frame clones and misses some; the assay was immunoSEQ multiplex PCR. The repertoire holds around 180,000 clones, with roughly 84% as singletons. Sequenced sample: PBMCs. These receptors came from a girl aged 2 to 10 in good health and CMV-seropositive.

This clone appeared once. This chain connects TRBV2 to TRBJ2-5; TRBD2 aligns across 12 bases. The CDR3 covers 15 residues. V gave up 6 bases and J gave up 0 bases; unmatched junction bases: 2. Germline CDR1 and CDR2: SNHLY and FYNNEI. CDR3 DNA: TGTGCCAGCAGCGGACTAGCGGGATACCAAGAGACCCAGTACTTC. Translation gives CASSGLAGYQETQYF.

This sequence joins TRBV12-5 and TRBJ2-1; weak D call: TRBD2 (7 bases). Trimming pared 7 bases from V and 5 bases from J, leaving 12 bases between. Looked up from germline, CDR1 is LGHNT and CDR2 is FRNRAP. This CDR3 contains 13 residues. The CDR3 loop reads CASVAGADNEQFF. The CDR3 coding sequence is TGTGCTAGTGTGGCGGGGGCGGACAATGAGCAGTTCTTC.

The chain uses TRBV5-4 and TRBJ2-7; 9 positions agree with TRBD1. Trimming cost V 3 bases and J 3 bases; bases outside gene matches: 7. This CDR3 region has 15 residues. Looked up from germline, CDR1 is SGHNT and CDR2 is YYREEE (reference sequence). The CDR3 loop is CASSSYRQGDYEQYF. Written as DNA, the CDR3 is TGTGCCAGCAGCTCCTACAGACAGGGGGACTACGAGCAGTACTTC.

The chain joins TRBV27 to TRBJ2-1; tentatively, D is TRBD1 (6 bases). From germline, CDR1 is MNHEY and CDR2 SMNVEV (reference sequence). The length of the CDR3 is 13 residues. The V end was cut by 6 bases, the J end by 2 bases, with 8 bases between. The CDR3 region is CASSHRAYNEQFF. DNA for the CDR3: TGTGCCAGCAGCCACAGGGCCTACAATGAGCAGTTCTTC.

The chain has TRBV23-1 and TRBJ2-5; 11 bases agree with TRBD2. Being an ORF, TRBV23-1 has a function that is uncertain. The J segment lost 3 bases and the V segment lost 8 bases, leaving 5 bases of the junction unmatched. The CDR3 runs to 14 residues. The CDR3 nucleotides read TGCGCCAGCCACCCGGGACTAGCGGAAGAGACCCAGTACTTC. It translates to CASHPGLAEETQYF.